The present TCR beta chain was sequenced within a study of blood T cell repertoires in COVID-19. The wider study: Spain, Italy and the United States supplied samples that represented acute and convalescent COVID-19.

The trim removed 4 bases at V and 4 bases at J, leaving 12 bases unmatched. Germline V gene sequence: CDR1 MNHEY, CDR2 SMNVEV (reference sequence). The CDR3 length is 17 residues. Original data processing: Reference gene primer amplification yielded estimated nucleated cell counts. Sequenced by immunoSEQ multiplex PCR; TCRdb stores in-frame clones only, minus some. The V and J calls and clone size are taken from that table; D and trimming were inferred from the DNA. The profile shows fewer than 500,000 clones, 81% of them singletons. The sequenced sample consisted of peripheral blood. The origin of this receptor is a human donor with acute or convalescent COVID-19. The donor label of this sample is uncertain. The chain employs TRBV27 and TRBJ1-2, with TRBD1 identical over 10 bases. The CDR3 DNA is TGTGCCAGCAGTTCAACCCGGGGGACAGGGGTTAGCTATGGCTACACCTTC. As protein: CASSSTRGTGVSYGYTF.